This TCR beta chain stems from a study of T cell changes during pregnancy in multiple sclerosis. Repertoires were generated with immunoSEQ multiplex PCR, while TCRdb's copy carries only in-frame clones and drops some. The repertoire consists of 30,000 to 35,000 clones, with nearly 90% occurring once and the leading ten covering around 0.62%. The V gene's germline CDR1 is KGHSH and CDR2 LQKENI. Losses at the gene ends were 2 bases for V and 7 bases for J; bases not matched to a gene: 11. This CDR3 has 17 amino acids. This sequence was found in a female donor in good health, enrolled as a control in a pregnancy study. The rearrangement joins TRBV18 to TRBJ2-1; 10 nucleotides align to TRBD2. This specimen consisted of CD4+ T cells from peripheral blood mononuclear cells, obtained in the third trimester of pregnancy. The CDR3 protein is CASSPYRSGGALNEQFF. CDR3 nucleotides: TGTGCCAGCTCACCATATCGCAGCGGGGGGGCTTTAAATGAGCAGTTCTTC.